Listed below are T cell receptor beta chains from one sample, sequenced in a study of TIL therapy for anti-PD-1-resistant metastatic lung cancer. Profiling relied on immunoSEQ multiplex PCR, and the TCRdb table lists in-frame clones only, not all of them. The sample has 25,000 to 30,000 clones; 72% are singletons. Sequences were derived from tumor tissue, sampled at baseline. Receptors were obtained from a person between 25 and 80 years old with non-small cell lung cancer. Both conserved end residues are part of each CDR3. The D gene is left open where the match is weak. For some rows the clone size is stated as once, few or many, or as a class when expanded; others skip it.

J,length,V,size,D,DNA,CDR3
TRBJ2-1,12,TRBV10-2,.,.,TGCGCCAGCCTGGCTCACTACAATGAGCAGTTCTTC,CASLAHYNEQFF
TRBJ1-1,14,TRBV5-1,.,.,TGCGCCAGCAGCTTGGCCGACGCCGGGGCCGAAGCTTTCTTT,CASSLADAGAEAFF
TRBJ1-1,12,TRBV7-2,once,TRBD1,TGTGCCAGCAGCTTAAATGCAGGGGGGGCTTTCTTT,CASSLNAGGAFF
TRBJ2-3,16,TRBV11-2,.,.,TGTGCCAGCAGCACCGTGGGGGGCAGGGTAGGCGATACGCAGTATTTT,CASSTVGGRVGDTQYF
TRBJ2-7,14,TRBV7-8,.,.,TGTGCCAGCAGCTTAGTGGCTTCTTCCTACGAGCAGTACTTC,CASSLVASSYEQYF
TRBJ2-5,16,TRBV2,.,.,TGTGCCAGCAGTGAAGCGCGTGCGGGGGCCGGGGAGACCCAGTACTTC,CASSEARAGAGETQYF
TRBJ2-2,15,TRBV11-2,.,TRBD1,TGTGCCAGCAGCTCCGGGACAGGAAACACCGGGGAGCTGTTTTTT,CASSSGTGNTGELFF
TRBJ1-4,16,TRBV5-4,.,TRBD1,TGTGCCAGCAGCCTCACAGGGGGCGGAACTAATGAAAAACTGTTTTTT,CASSLTGGGTNEKLFF
TRBJ1-4,17,TRBV14,.,.,TGTGCCAGCAGCCAAGGGCAGGTGTGGGCTTCTAATGAAAAACTGTTTTTT,CASSQGQVWASNEKLFF
TRBJ2-5,13,TRBV28,.,TRBD1,TGTGCCAGCAGGACAGGGGGCCGAGGGACCCAGTACTTC,CASRTGGRGTQYF
TRBJ1-1,13,TRBV6-5,.,TRBD1,TGTGCCAGTACAGGGGGCCTGAACACTGAAGCTTTCTTT,CASTGGLNTEAFF
TRBJ2-7,14,TRBV5-5,.,.,TGTGCCAGCAGCACGGGACTCAAACCCTACGAGCAGTACTTC,CASSTGLKPYEQYF
TRBJ1-1,15,TRBV6-1,.,TRBD1,TGTGCCAGCAGTCGATACCGGGACAGAGACACTGAAGCTTTCTTT,CASSRYRDRDTEAFF
TRBJ2-3,14,TRBV11-3,.,TRBD2,TGTGCCAGCAGCTTAAGTCAGGGAGGGGCCCCGCCCCATTTT,CASSLSQGGAPPHF
TRBJ2-5,15,TRBV9,once,TRBD2,TGTGCCAGCAGCGTAGGCGGGGGGGCAGCAGAGACCCAGTACTTC,CASSVGGGAAETQYF
TRBJ2-3,15,TRBV5-4,.,.,TGTGCCAGCAGCTTGGACAGCGTGAGCACAGATACGCAGTATTTT,CASSLDSVSTDTQYF
TRBJ2-5,14,TRBV6-1,.,.,TGTGCCAGCAGTGAAGTAAGCCAGCCAGAGACCCAGTACTTC,CASSEVSQPETQYF
TRBJ1-6,13,TRBV7-2,.,.,TGTGCCAGCAGCTCAAACACGAATTCACCCCTCCACTTT,CASSSNTNSPLHF
TRBJ1-3,15,TRBV5-1,.,.,TGCGCCAGCAGCTCGGACGGAGGGCTGGGAAACACCATATATTTT,CASSSDGGLGNTIYF
TRBJ2-1,17,TRBV27,.,.,TGTGCCAGCAGTTTAAGGGGAGGGGGGCCCTCCTACAATGAGCAGTTCTTC,CASSLRGGGPSYNEQFF
TRBJ1-6,13,TRBV5-3,.,.,TGTGCCAGCAGCTCTCTGTTTAATTCACCCCTCCACTTT,CASSSLFNSPLHF
TRBJ2-7,13,TRBV29-1,.,.,TGCAGCGTGGGTGGGGTCCAGGGGTACGAGCAGTACTTC,CSVGGVQGYEQYF
TRBJ2-7,14,TRBV27,.,.,TGTGCCAGCAGTTTAAGTGGTCACAACTACGAGCAGTACTTC,CASSLSGHNYEQYF
TRBJ2-6,16,TRBV18,.,.,TGTGCCAGCTCACCACCAGGTCCCTCTGGGGCCAACGTCCTGACTTTC,CASSPPGPSGANVLTF
TRBJ2-5,14,TRBV9,.,.,TGTGCCAGCAGCGTAGGACAGCTACAAGAGACCCAGTACTTC,CASSVGQLQETQYF
TRBJ1-6,14,TRBV6-1,.,.,TGTGCCAGCAGGCCCGAGTCCCCAAATTCACCCCTCCACTTT,CASRPESPNSPLHF
TRBJ2-5,12,TRBV7-2,.,.,TGTGCCAGCAGCTTAGTTAAGGAGACCCAGTACTTC,CASSLVKETQYF
TRBJ1-5,13,TRBV2,.,.,TGTGCCAGCAGCTCAGGGCCGGATCAGCCCCAGCATTTT,CASSSGPDQPQHF
TRBJ2-7,11,TRBV20-1,once,.,TGCAGTGCGTTCCTTAACTACGAGCAGTACTTC,CSAFLNYEQYF
TRBJ2-5,11,TRBV20-1,.,.,TGCAGTGCTAGAAACCAAGAGACCCAGTACTTC,CSARNQETQYF
TRBJ1-1,14,TRBV6-1,.,.,TGTGCCAGCAGGCTAAGACCCCAGGGTACTGAAGCTTTCTTT,CASRLRPQGTEAFF
TRBJ2-2,14,TRBV7-9,.,.,TGTGCCAGCAGCTTAGTAGGGAACACCGGGGAGCTGTTTTTT,CASSLVGNTGELFF
TRBJ2-7,14,TRBV7-2,once,.,TGTGCCAGCAGCCCACCGGAGAACTTACGAGAGCAGTACTTC,CASSPPENLREQYF
TRBJ1-5,18,TRBV7-9,.,.,TGTGCCAGCAGCTACCAAGGGATCAGCTCCTATAGCAATCAGCCCCAGCATTTT,CASSYQGISSYSNQPQHF
TRBJ2-3,16,TRBV6-5,.,.,TGTGCCAGCAGTTACTCCTCCGGGTGGAGCACAGATACGCAGTATTTT,CASSYSSGWSTDTQYF
TRBJ2-1,15,TRBV5-5,.,TRBD1,TGTGCCAGCAGGCAGGGACAGGGGCGGTACAATGAGCAGTTCTTC,CASRQGQGRYNEQFF